This TCR beta chain derives from a study of cytomegalovirus exposure and HLA in healthy donors. Worth noting for this clone: Its target is unknown.

Germline V gene lookup returns CDR1 KGHSH and CDR2 LQKENI. The CDR3 consists of 15 residues. Trimming took 3 bases from V and 3 from J; bases not matched to a gene: 3. Study-wide results and limits: Versus the approximately 700-donor mean, an Asian-associated ancestry cluster reportedly showed fewer N-insertions in a later analysis. Serostatus for CMV was the only available immune exposure information.

PCR employed 60 Vbeta and 13 Jbeta primers. The repertoire was sequenced with immunoSEQ multiplex PCR; TCRdb's copy has only in-frame clones and lacks some. The sample consists of about 130,000 clones, approximately 80% of them appearing once. The sample consisted of PBMCs. This chain links TRBV18 with TRBJ2-7, with 12 bases lining up with TRBD1. The clonotype originates from a man aged 40-55 years in good health and CMV-seronegative. CDR3: CASSPGTGGIYEQYF. For the CDR3, the DNA is TGTGCCAGCTCACCGGGGACAGGGGGCATCTACGAGCAGTACTTC.